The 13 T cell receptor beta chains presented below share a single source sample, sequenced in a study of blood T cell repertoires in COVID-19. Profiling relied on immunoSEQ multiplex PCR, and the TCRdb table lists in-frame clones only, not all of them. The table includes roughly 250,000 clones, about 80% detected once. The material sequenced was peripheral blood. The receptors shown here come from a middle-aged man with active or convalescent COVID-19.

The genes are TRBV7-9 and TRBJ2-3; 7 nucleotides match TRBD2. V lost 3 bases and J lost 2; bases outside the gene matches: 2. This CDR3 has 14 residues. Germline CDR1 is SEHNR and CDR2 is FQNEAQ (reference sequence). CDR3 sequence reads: CASSFRDYTDTQYF. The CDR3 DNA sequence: TGTGCCAGCAGCTTCCGGGACTACACAGATACGCAGTATTTT.

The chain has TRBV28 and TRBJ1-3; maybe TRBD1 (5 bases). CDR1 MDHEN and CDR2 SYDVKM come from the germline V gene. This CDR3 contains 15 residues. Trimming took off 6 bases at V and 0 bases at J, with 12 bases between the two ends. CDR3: CASRSGPFSGNTIYF. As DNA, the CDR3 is TGTGCCAGCAGGTCAGGGCCCTTCTCTGGAAACACCATATATTTT.

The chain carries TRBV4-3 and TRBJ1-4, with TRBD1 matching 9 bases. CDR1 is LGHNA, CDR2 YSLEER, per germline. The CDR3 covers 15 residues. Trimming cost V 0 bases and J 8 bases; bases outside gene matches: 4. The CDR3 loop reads CASSQDHRGREKLFF. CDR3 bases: TGCGCCAGCAGCCAAGATCACAGGGGGCGCGAAAAACTGTTTTTT.

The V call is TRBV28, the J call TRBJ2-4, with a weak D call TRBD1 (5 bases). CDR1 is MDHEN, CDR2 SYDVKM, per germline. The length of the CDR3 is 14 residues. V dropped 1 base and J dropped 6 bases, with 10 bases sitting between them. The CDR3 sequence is CASSLLRGRNIQYF. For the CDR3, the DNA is TGTGCCAGCAGTTTATTAAGGGGCAGAAACATTCAGTACTTC.

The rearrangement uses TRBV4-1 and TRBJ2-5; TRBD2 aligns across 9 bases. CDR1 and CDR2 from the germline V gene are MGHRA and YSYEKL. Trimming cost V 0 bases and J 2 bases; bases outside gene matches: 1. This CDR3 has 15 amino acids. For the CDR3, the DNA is TGCGCCAGCAGCCAAGAAGGACTAGCGCAAGAGACCCAGTACTTC. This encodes CASSQEGLAQETQYF.

The CDR3 protein is CASSLRGKVGTIYF. CDR3 nucleotides: TGTGCCAGCAGTTTAAGGGGGAAGGTGGGCACCATATATTTT. The chain has TRBV27 and TRBJ1-3; the D gene is possibly TRBD1 (6 bases). Germline V gene data show CDR1 as MNHEY and CDR2 as SMNVEV (reference sequence). V gave up 2 bases and J gave up 9 bases, with 14 bases separating them. CDR3 length: 14 amino acids.

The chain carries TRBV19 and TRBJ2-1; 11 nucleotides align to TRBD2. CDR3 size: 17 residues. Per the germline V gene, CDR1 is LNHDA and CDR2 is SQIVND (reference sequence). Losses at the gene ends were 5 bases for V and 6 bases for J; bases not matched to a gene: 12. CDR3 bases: TGTGCCAGTAGTTCACAATCGCTAGCGGGGGGCTTCAATGAGCAGTTCTTC. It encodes CASSSQSLAGGFNEQFF.

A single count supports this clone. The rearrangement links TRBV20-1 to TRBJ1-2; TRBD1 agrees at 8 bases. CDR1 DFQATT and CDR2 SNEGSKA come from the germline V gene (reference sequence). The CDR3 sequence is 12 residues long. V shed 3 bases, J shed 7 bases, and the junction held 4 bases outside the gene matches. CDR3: CSASQGARGYTF. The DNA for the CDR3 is TGCAGTGCTAGTCAGGGGGCGCGTGGCTACACCTTC.

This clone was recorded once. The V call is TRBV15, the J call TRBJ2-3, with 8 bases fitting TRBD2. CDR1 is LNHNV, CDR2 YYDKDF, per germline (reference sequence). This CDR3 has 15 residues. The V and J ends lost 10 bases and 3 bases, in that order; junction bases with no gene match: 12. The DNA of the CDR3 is TGTGCCATCTCTGATTACGGGGGGGCTACAGATACGCAGTATTTT. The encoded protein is CAISDYGGATDTQYF.

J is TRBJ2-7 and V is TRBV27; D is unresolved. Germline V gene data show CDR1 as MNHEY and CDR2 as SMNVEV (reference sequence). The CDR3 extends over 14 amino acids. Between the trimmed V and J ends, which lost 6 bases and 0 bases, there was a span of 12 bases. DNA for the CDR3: TGTGCCAGCAGGCTTCGAGGCTCCTCCTACGAGCAGTACTTC. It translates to CASRLRGSSYEQYF.

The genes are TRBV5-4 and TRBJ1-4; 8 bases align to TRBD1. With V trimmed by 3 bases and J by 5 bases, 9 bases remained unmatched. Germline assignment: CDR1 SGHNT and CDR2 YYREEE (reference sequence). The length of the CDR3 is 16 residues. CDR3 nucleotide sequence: TGTGCCAGCAGCTCAAATGGGCAGGGGGCGAATGAAAAACTGTTTTTT. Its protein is CASSSNGQGANEKLFF.

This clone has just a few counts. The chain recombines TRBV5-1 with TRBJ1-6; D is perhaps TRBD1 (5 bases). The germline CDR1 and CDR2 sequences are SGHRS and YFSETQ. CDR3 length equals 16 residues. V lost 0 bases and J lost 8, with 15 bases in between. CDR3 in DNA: TGCGCCAGCAGCTTGGGGAACCTTCAAGGGGATTCACCCCTCCACTTT. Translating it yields CASSLGNLQGDSPLHF.

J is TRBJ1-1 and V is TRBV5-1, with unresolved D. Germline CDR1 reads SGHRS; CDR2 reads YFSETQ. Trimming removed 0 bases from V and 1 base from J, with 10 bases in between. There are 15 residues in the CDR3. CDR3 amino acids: CASSLAEVKNTEAFF. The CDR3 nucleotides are TGCGCCAGCAGCTTGGCCGAGGTAAAGAACACTGAAGCTTTCTTT.